This T cell receptor (beta chain) is from a study of regulatory T cells in long-lasting Graves disease. Whole-study results and caveats: Accuracy could have been hurt by small sample size.

Looked up from germline, CDR1 is MNHEY and CDR2 is SMNVEV (reference sequence). The CDR3 has 13 amino acids. V lost 3 bases and J lost 6, with 8 bases in between. Time point given: persistent/refractory GD, antithyroid drugs over 5 years with positive TRAb. The TCR library used RNA extracted from PBMCs. To note about this clonotype: Its target is not known.

Libraries of TCR beta came from iRepertoire HTBI primers plus Arm-PCR of CDR3 regions. Under the authors' procedure: Overall, samples carried roughly 60 TRBV and 14 TRBJ segments. TCRdb fed the multiplex PCR reads into MiXCR, producing one record per CDR3 protein. The V and J calls were determined by TCRdb, not by the authors. The table has about 470,000 distinct CDR3 sequences, less than 25% seen once. Here the sequenced sample was peripheral blood mononuclear cells (PBMCs), taken when the disease was refractory, from a patient treated with antithyroid drugs. The chain uses TRBV27 and TRBJ2-2; D is uncertain. The source is a female donor with Graves disease. The CDR3 is CASSFSPPGELFF. The CDR3 nucleotides are TGTGCCAGCAGTTTCTCTCCTCCCGGGGAGCTGTTTTTT.